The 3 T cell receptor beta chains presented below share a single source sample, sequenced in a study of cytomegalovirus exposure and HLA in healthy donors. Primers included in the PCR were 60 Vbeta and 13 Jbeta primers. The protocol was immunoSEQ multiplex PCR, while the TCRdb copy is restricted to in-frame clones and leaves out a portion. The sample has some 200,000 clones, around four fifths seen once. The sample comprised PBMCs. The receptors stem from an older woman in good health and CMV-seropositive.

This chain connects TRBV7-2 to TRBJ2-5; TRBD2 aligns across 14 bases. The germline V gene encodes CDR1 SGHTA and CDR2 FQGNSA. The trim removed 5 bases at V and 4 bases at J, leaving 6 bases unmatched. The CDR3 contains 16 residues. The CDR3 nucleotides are TGTGCCAGCAGCCCAGGGACTAGCGGGAGCACAGAGACCCAGTACTTC. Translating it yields CASSPGTSGSTETQYF.

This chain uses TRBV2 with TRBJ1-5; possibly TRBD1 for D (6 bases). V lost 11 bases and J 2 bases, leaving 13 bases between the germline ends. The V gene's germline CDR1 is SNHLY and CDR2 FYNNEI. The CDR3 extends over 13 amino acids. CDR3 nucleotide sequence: TGTGCCGCAGGGGCAGGGGGCAATCAGCCCCAGCATTTT. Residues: CAAGAGGNQPQHF.

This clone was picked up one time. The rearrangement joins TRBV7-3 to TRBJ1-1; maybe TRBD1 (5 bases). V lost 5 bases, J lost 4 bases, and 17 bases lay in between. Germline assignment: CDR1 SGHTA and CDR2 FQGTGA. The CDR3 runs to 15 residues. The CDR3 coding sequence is TGTGCCAGCAGCACCGGGGGGATTCTGATCACTGAAGCTTTCTTT. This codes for CASSTGGILITEAFF.